This T cell receptor (beta chain) was documented in a study of graft-versus-host responses after intestinal transplantation. Study overall: Tacrolimus plus steroids were given to all recipients for approximately three years, preceded by anti-thymocyte globulin induction.

Per germline, CDR1 SGDLS and CDR2 YYNGEE. Trimming pared 1 base from V and 4 bases from J, leaving 14 bases between. The CDR3 spans 15 residues. Here immunoSEQ multiplex PCR was the method, and the copy in TCRdb shows in-frame clones only, minus some. The profile shows approximately 9,400 clones, roughly 90% of them singletons. The clonotype originates from a human patient who received an intestinal transplant, so some T cells may come from the graft donor. Sequenced material: PBMCs, taken just under 250 days after intestinal transplant. The chain combines TRBV9 with TRBJ2-5; the D gene is possibly TRBD1 (5 bases). In nucleotides, the CDR3 is TGTGCCAGCAGCGTATGGGGCGGTCCTAGAGAGACCCAGTACTTC. Amino acid sequence: CASSVWGGPRETQYF.